This T cell receptor (beta chain) originates from a study of T cells after yellow fever vaccination. Study details: Fractions containing few cells were prepared with SMART-Seq v4 Ultra Low Input. Study-wide results and caveats: Repertoires sorted by FACS could include abundant clonotypes that are contaminants from the bulk population. A small share of clonotypes appeared in both CD4 and CD8 compartments. Post-booster repertoires contained most primary-vaccination clones again (roughly 96% CD4, approximately 88% CD8).

TCRdb recomputed calls from the 5' RACE reads with MiXCR, one row per CDR3 protein. The sample carries around 600,000 distinct CDR3 sequences, around 12% recorded once. Germline V gives CDR1 MNHEY, CDR2 SVGEGT. The CDR3 is made up of 15 amino acids. V was trimmed by 11 bases and J by 0 bases, leaving 17 bases between them. This clonotype was seen only a few times. Antigen unknown. The clonotype originates from a man aged 25 to 45 who received the YFV17D yellow fever vaccine. Sequences were derived from PBMCs, sampled on the day of the yellow fever booster vaccination. The chain links TRBV6-2 or TRBV6-3 to TRBJ2-4; D tentatively reads TRBD1 or TRBD2 (5 bases each). Here the CDR3 reads CASPRGGQAKNIQYF. The DNA of the CDR3 is TGTGCCTCCCCACGGGGCGGACAAGCCAAAAACATTCAGTACTTC.